The source of this T cell receptor beta chain is a study of CD8 T cells in Susac syndrome. Overall study context: There were six sequenced Susac syndrome patients with active disease and under 10 in remission. At the time their blood was drawn, patients with Susac syndrome were either therapy-naive, on corticosteroids (with some of them also receiving intravenous immunoglobulin), or on intravenous immunoglobulin alone.

The CDR3 consists of 19 residues. Germline V gene sequence: CDR1 SGHTA, CDR2 FQGTGA. The V gene end was trimmed by 4 bases and the J gene end by 3 bases; junction bases not matched to a gene: 18. With random hexamers, about 0.45 to 1 ug RNA was reverse transcribed. TCRdb fed the immunoSEQ multiplex PCR reads into MiXCR, producing one record per CDR3 protein. In the table there are 65,000 to 95,000 distinct CDR3 sequences, roughly 94% of which are singletons. The TCR was taken from a human donor with Susac syndrome. This chain connects TRBV7-3 to TRBJ2-3; 8 bases map to TRBD2. Material for sequencing was CD8+ T cells from PBMCs. In nucleotides, the CDR3 is TGTGCCAGCAGCTCGGGGGTTAGCGGGACCACGATCAGGACAGATACGCAGTATTTT. It translates to CASSSGVSGTTIRTDTQYF.